The rows below give T cell receptor beta chains drawn from one sample of a study of blood T cell repertoires in COVID-19. Using immunoSEQ multiplex PCR, the repertoire was profiled, and TCRdb retains in-frame clones only, with some absent. The sample consists of roughly 350,000 clones, more than 75% of them appearing once. Specimen: peripheral blood. These TCRs come from a woman in her forties or fifties with COVID-19, enrolled during active disease. The CDR3 runs from the conserved cysteine through the conserved F or W. The D gene is left open where the match is weak. Clone size, where shown, is once, few, many, or a class for clones that have expanded.

d_gene	j_gene	abundance	v_gene	CDR3nt	CDR3aa
TRBD2	TRBJ2-1	NA	TRBV6-5	TGTGCCAGCAGCGGACTAGCGGGAGGGAATGAGCAGTTCTTC	CASSGLAGGNEQFF
TRBD2	TRBJ2-5	NA	TRBV5-1	TGCGCCAGCAGCTTTCTACGGGAGGGCCGAGAGACCCAGTACTTC	CASSFLREGRETQYF
TRBD1	TRBJ2-7	NA	TRBV29-1	TGCAGCGTTCCTGCAGGGGGCCAGACCTACGAGCAGTACTTC	CSVPAGGQTYEQYF
NA	TRBJ1-2	few	TRBV2	TGTGCCAGCAGCCCCCGACGGCGGCGGGATGGCTACACCTTC	CASSPRRRRDGYTF
TRBD2	TRBJ2-1	NA	TRBV19	TGTGCCAGTAGTATAGGTATAGCGGGCTCCTACAATGAGCAGTTCTTC	CASSIGIAGSYNEQFF
TRBD1	TRBJ1-5	NA	TRBV10-2	TGCGCCAGCAGGGACAGGGTTGGCAATCAGCCCCAGCATTTT	CASRDRVGNQPQHF
NA	TRBJ2-1	few	TRBV30	TGTGCCTGGAGTATATGGACACTTACTTACACCGACTCCTACAATGAGCAGTTCTTC	CAWSIWTLTYTDSYNEQFF
TRBD1	TRBJ1-5	NA	TRBV19	TGTGCCAGTAGTATAAGGACAGGGAGCCAGCCCCAGCATTTT	CASSIRTGSQPQHF
NA	TRBJ1-2	NA	TRBV9	TGTGCCAGCATCGGGGGAGGGGCTAACTATGGCTACACCTTC	CASIGGGANYGYTF
NA	TRBJ2-1	NA	TRBV5-5	TGTGCCAGCAGCTTGGAGGCAGCGATCCACAATGAGCAGTTCTTC	CASSLEAAIHNEQFF
NA	TRBJ1-1	NA	TRBV4-3	TGCGCCAGCAGCCAAGATATCGGAGTGAACACTGAAGCTTTCTTT	CASSQDIGVNTEAFF
TRBD1	TRBJ1-2	NA	TRBV4-1	TGCGCCAGCAGCCAAGGGACAGGCGGTAATTCTTATGGCTACACCTTC	CASSQGTGGNSYGYTF
NA	TRBJ1-6	few	TRBV7-8	TGTGCCAGCAACCACAGGGAAAGCTCCTATAATTCACCCCTCCACTTT	CASNHRESSYNSPLHF
TRBD2	TRBJ2-1	NA	TRBV27	TGTGCCAGCAGTTTATCTAGCGGGGCTTCGTACAATGAGCAGTTCTTC	CASSLSSGASYNEQFF
TRBD2	TRBJ2-7	NA	TRBV5-1	TGCGCCAGCAGCCCCCTAGCGGGACGAGGTGCGTACGAGCAGTACTTC	CASSPLAGRGAYEQYF
TRBD1	TRBJ2-2	NA	TRBV28	TGTGCCAGCAGACTAAGCGCAGGGGGCACCGGGGAGCTGTTTTTT	CASRLSAGGTGELFF
NA	TRBJ1-5	NA	TRBV2	TGTGCCAGCAGTGAGTGGAGAGGGCCCAGCAATCAGCCCCAGCATTTT	CASSEWRGPSNQPQHF
TRBD1	TRBJ2-7	once	TRBV6-4	TGTGCCAGCAGTGACCCACCCCGCCGGGACAGGGACAACGAGCAGTACTTC	CASSDPPRRDRDNEQYF
NA	TRBJ1-1	NA	TRBV7-8	TGTGCCAGCAGCTTAGACAATCTGAACACTGAAGCTTTCTTT	CASSLDNLNTEAFF